Listed below are T cell receptor beta chains from one sample, sequenced in a study of T cells in Graves' hyperthyroidism and ophthalmopathy. One entry per CDR3 protein results from TCRdb running MiXCR on the multiplex PCR reads. The sample has hundreds of thousands of distinct CDR3 sequences, 12% to 15% seen once. The specimen was blood. The receptors derive from a middle-aged woman with Graves' ophthalmopathy. The CDR3 runs from the conserved cysteine through the conserved F or W. D genes are given only for firm matches. Size is omitted from some rows. Given values are once, few, many or a class for expanded clones.

v_gene	abundance	j_gene	d_gene	CDR3nt	CDR3aa
TRBV28	many	TRBJ1-6	TRBD1	TGTGCCAGCACCATCGGACAGGGGTTGAATTCACCCCTCCACTTT	CASTIGQGLNSPLHF
TRBV7-9	many	TRBJ2-6	-	TGTGCCAGCAGCTGGCCTGGGGCCAACGTCCTGACTTTC	CASSWPGANVLTF
TRBV12-3/TRBV12-4	many	TRBJ1-1	TRBD1	TGTGCCAGCAGTCAGTACAGGGGGAACACTGAAGCTTTCTTT	CASSQYRGNTEAFF
TRBV4-1	few	TRBJ2-7	-	TGCGCCAGCAGCCAAGTTGTAATAGGAAAAGCCTACGAGCAGTACTTC	CASSQVVIGKAYEQYF
TRBV12-3/TRBV12-4	-	TRBJ1-1	-	TGTGCCAGCAGTCCAGCGGGGAGGTACGCTGAAGCTTTCTTT	CASSPAGRYAEAFF
TRBV27	many	TRBJ2-1	-	TGTGCCAGCAGTTTACACAGAAAGCAGTTCTTC	CASSLHRKQFF
TRBV6-1	-	TRBJ2-2	-	TGTGCCAGCAGTCATCGGACCTCCGGGGAGCTGTTTTTT	CASSHRTSGELFF
TRBV20-1	-	TRBJ2-7	TRBD1	TGCAGTGCTTACAGGACAGGGGGCGTCGAGCAGTACTTC	CSAYRTGGVEQYF
TRBV19	many	TRBJ2-7	TRBD1	TGTGCCAGTAGCCCTATTATGGGACAGGGAGCGGGGGAGCAGTACTTC	CASSPIMGQGAGEQYF
TRBV30	-	TRBJ1-4	-	TGTGCCTGGAAGGGGTTAGGCGAAGAACTGTTTTTT	CAWKGLGEELFF
TRBV7-9	many	TRBJ2-7	-	TGTGCCAGCAGCGATTGGCTGGACAGTACCTCCTACGAGCAGTACTTC	CASSDWLDSTSYEQYF
TRBV20-1	many	TRBJ1-5	-	TGCAGTGCTAGAGATGCGGGACGGATCAATCAGCCCCAGCATTTT	CSARDAGRINQPQHF